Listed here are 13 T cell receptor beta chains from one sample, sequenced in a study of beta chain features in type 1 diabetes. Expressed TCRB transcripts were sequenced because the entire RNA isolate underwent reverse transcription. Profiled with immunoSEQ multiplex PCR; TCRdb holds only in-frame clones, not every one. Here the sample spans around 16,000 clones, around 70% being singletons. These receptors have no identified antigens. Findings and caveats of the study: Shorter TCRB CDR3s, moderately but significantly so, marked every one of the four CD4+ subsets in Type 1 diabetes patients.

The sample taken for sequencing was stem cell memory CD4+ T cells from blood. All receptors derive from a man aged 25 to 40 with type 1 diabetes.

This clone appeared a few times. CDR3 bases: TGTGCCAGCAGCTCAGGACTAGCGGGGGGAGGTGAGCAGTTCTTC. Amino acids: CASSSGLAGGGEQFF. The chain is built from TRBV5-4 and TRBJ2-1, with 14 bases aligning to TRBD2. The CDR3 spans 15 residues. With V trimmed by 3 bases and J by 9 bases, 5 bases remained unmatched. Germline V gene sequence: CDR1 SGHNT, CDR2 YYREEE (reference sequence).

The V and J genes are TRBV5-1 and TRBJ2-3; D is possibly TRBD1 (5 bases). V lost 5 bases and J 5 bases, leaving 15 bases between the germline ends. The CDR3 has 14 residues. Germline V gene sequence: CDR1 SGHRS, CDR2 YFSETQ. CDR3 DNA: TGCGCCAGCAGTCCCGTAGGGGTTGGAGATACGCAGTATTTT. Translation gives CASSPVGVGDTQYF. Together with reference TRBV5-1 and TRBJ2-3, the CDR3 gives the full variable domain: KAGVTQTPRYLIKTRGQQVTLSCSPISGHRSVSWYQQTPGQGLQFLFEYFSETQRNKGNFPGRFSGRQFSNSRSEMNVSTLELGDSALYLCASSPVGVGDTQYFGPGTRLTVL.

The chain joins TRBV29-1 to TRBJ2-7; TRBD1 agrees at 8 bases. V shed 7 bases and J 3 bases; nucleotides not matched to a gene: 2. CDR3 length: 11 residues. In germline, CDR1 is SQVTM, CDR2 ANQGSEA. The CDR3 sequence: CSAGQGYEQYF. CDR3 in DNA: TGCAGCGCCGGACAGGGCTACGAGCAGTACTTC.

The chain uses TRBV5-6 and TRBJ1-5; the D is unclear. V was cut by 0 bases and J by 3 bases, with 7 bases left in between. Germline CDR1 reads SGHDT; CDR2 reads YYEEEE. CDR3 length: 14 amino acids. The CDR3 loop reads CASSLGAYNQPQHF. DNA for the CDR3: TGTGCCAGCAGCTTGGGGGCCTACAATCAGCCCCAGCATTTT.

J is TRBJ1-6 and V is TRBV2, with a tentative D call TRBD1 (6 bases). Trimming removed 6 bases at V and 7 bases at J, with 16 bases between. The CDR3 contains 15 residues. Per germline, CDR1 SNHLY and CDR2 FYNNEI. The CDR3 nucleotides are TGTGCCAGCAGCCTCAGGGGCTCTTACAATTCACCCCTCCACTTT. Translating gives CASSLRGSYNSPLHF.

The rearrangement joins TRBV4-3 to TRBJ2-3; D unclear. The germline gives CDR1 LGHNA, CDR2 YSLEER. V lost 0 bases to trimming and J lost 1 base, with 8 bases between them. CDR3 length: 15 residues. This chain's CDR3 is CASSQDHAGTDTQYF. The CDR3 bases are TGCGCCAGCAGCCAAGATCACGCAGGCACAGATACGCAGTATTTT.

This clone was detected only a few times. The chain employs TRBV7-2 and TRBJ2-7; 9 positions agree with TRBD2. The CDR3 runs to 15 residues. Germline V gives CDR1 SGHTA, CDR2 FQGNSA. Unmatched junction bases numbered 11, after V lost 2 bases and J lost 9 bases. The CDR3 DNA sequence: TGTGCCAGCAGCTTAAACGTAGTAGCGGGGGTAGTGCAGTACTTC. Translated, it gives CASSLNVVAGVVQYF.

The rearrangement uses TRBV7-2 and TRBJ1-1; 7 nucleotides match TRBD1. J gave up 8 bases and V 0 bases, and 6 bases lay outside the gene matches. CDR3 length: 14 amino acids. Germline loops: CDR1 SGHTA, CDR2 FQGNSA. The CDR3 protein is CASSLAWAGQEAFF. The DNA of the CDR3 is TGTGCCAGCAGCTTAGCGTGGGCGGGACAGGAAGCTTTCTTT.

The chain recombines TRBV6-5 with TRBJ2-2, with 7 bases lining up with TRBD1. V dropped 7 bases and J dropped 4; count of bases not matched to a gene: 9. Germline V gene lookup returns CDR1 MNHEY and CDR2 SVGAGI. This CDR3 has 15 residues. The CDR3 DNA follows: TGTGCCAGCAAGCGACAGGGTTATGGCACCGGGGAGCTGTTTTTT. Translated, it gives CASKRQGYGTGELFF.

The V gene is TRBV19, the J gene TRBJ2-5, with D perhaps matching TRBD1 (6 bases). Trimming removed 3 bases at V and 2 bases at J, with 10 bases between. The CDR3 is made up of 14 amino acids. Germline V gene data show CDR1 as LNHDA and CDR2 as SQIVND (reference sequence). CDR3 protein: CASSIGTPQETQYF. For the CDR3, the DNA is TGTGCCAGTAGTATTGGGACACCACAAGAGACCCAGTACTTC.

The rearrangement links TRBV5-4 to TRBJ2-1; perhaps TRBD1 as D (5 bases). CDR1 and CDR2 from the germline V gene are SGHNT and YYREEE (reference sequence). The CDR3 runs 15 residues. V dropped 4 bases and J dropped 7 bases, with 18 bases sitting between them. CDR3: CASSHSARVENEQFF. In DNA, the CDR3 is TGTGCCAGCAGCCATTCAGCCAGGGTGGAAAATGAGCAGTTCTTC. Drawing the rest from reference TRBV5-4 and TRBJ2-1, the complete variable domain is ETGVTQSPTHLIKTRGQQVTLRCSSQSGHNTVSWYQQALGQGPQFIFQYYREEENGRGNFPPRFSGLQFPNYSSELNVNALELDDSALYLCASSHSARVENEQFFGPGTRLTVL.

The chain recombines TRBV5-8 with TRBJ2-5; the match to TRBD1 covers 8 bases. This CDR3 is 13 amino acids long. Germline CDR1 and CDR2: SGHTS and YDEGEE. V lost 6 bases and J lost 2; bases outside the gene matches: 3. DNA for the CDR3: TGTGCCAGCAATAGGGACAGGCAAGAGACCCAGTACTTC. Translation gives CASNRDRQETQYF.

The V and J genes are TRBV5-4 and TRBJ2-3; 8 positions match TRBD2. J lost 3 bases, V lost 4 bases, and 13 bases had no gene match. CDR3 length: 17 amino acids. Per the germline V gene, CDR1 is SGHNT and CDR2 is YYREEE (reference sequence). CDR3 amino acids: CASSPAGSGGPTDTQYF. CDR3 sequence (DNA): TGTGCCAGCAGCCCGGCGGGGAGCGGGGGACCAACAGATACGCAGTATTTT.